One sample yielded the 32 T cell receptor beta chains listed below, sequenced in a study of cytomegalovirus exposure and HLA in healthy donors listed by TCRdb under 2017. Library preparation employed the immunoSEQ multiplex PCR assay. TCRdb stores this immuneACCESS table with in-frame sequences only. Part of the clones is absent; in the studies checked, under half of the shortfall reflects unresolved V genes, and no reason is known for the rest. The sample table contains about 74,000 clones; only one count was recorded for roughly 94% of them. 1.5% to 1.7% of the sample comes from the top ten. The source material was PBMCs. The receptors shown here come from a man younger than 35 in good health and CMV-seropositive.

The rearrangement links TRBV4-1 to TRBJ2-3, with 11 bases aligning to TRBD2. The V gene end was trimmed by 1 base and the J gene end by 3 bases; junction bases not matched to a gene: 12. CDR3 length equals 19 residues. Per germline, CDR1 MGHRA and CDR2 YSYEKL. The CDR3 is CASSQVATSGSRGTDTQYF. The CDR3 nucleotides are TGCGCCAGCAGCCAAGTTGCAACTAGCGGGAGTCGGGGGACAGATACGCAGTATTTT.

The V gene is TRBV7-2, the J gene TRBJ1-2; TRBD1 matches 8 bases. Per the germline V gene, CDR1 is SGHTA and CDR2 is FQGNSA. This CDR3 contains 14 residues. With V trimmed by 3 bases and J by 7 bases, 7 bases remained unmatched. The CDR3 nucleotides read TGTGCCAGCAGCTTCAGGGGGCAGGGGGGTGGCTACACCTTC. Its protein is CASSFRGQGGGYTF.

This rearrangement joins TRBV7-2 to TRBJ2-7; possible D gene TRBD2, 5 bases. Trimming cost V 3 bases and J 0 bases, with 12 bases left between them. The CDR3 spans 15 residues. CDR1 is SGHTA, CDR2 FQGNSA, per germline. CDR3 in amino acids: CASSFRLSGSYEQYF. CDR3 DNA sequence: TGTGCCAGCAGCTTTAGATTGAGCGGCTCCTACGAGCAGTACTTC.

This chain links TRBV11-3 with TRBJ1-1; D unresolved. Germline CDR1 is SGHNT and CDR2 is YENEEA. Trimming removed 3 bases at V and 1 base at J, with 9 bases between. The CDR3 is 14 residues long. The CDR3 sequence is CASSFRHPNTEAFF. The DNA for the CDR3 is TGTGCCAGCAGCTTCAGGCACCCGAACACTGAAGCTTTCTTT.

For the CDR3, the DNA is TGTGCCAGCAGCGTACGGGGACAGGGCTATGAAAAACTGTTTTTT. Translating it yields CASSVRGQGYEKLFF. This chain connects TRBV9 to TRBJ1-4, with 9 bases lining up with TRBD1. The CDR3 runs 15 residues. Germline-derived CDR1 and CDR2 are SGDLS and YYNGEE. V shed 1 base and J 6 bases; nucleotides not matched to a gene: 4.

The CDR3 is CASSRPGQGLDTQYF. The CDR3 DNA reads as TGTGCCAGCTCGCGCCCGGGACAGGGATTAGATACGCAGTATTTT. The chain is built from TRBV18 and TRBJ2-3; TRBD1 aligns across 9 bases. The V and J ends lost 6 bases and 5 bases, in that order; junction bases with no gene match: 9. Per germline, CDR1 KGHSH and CDR2 LQKENI. The CDR3 loop spans 15 amino acids.

The chain links TRBV19 to TRBJ2-7; D ambiguous. V was clipped by 5 bases and J by 3 bases, with 23 bases between them. CDR3 size: 17 residues. Germline V CDR1 and CDR2: LNHDA, SQIVND (reference sequence). The DNA of the CDR3 is TGTGCCAGTAGTGCCGATAGAGCCTCGACTGGGTTCTACGAGCAGTACTTC. It codes for CASSADRASTGFYEQYF.

This chain joins TRBV12-5 and TRBJ2-2; 8 bases fit TRBD2. This CDR3 has 16 amino acids. V was pared by 2 bases and J by 5 bases, with 7 bases of the junction left unmatched. Germline CDR1 and CDR2: LGHNT and FRNRAP. This CDR3 reads CASGLFREGITGELFF. CDR3 nucleotides: TGTGCTAGTGGTTTGTTTCGGGAGGGTATTACCGGGGAGCTGTTTTTT.

J is TRBJ2-7 and V is TRBV6-1, with D possibly being TRBD2 (6 bases). Germline values: CDR1 MNHNS, CDR2 SASEGT. This CDR3 comprises 13 residues. With 8 bases removed from V and 1 base from J, the gap between germline ends came to 12 bases. The CDR3 reads CASRGTSSYEQYF. The CDR3 nucleotides read TGTGCCAGCCGTGGGACTTCTTCCTACGAGCAGTACTTC.

This clone came up a few times. The V and J genes are TRBV6-4 and TRBJ2-2; 9 positions agree with TRBD2. This CDR3 spans 15 amino acids. J gave up 10 bases and V 3 bases, and 9 bases lay outside the gene matches. Germline lookup yields CDR1 MRHNA and CDR2 SNTAGT. CDR3 DNA sequence: TGTGCCAGCAGTGAAGTAGCGGGAGTAGGGGAGGAGCTGTTTTTT. Translation: CASSEVAGVGEELFF.

This chain links TRBV6-1 with TRBJ2-1, with D perhaps matching TRBD2 (6 bases). Between the trimmed V and J ends, which lost 5 bases and 6 bases, there was a span of 14 bases. The CDR3 length is 14 residues. Germline V gene data show CDR1 as MNHNS and CDR2 as SASEGT. In DNA, the CDR3 is TGTGCCAGCAGTTCACCGACTAGTCGCAATGAGCAGTTCTTC. Its translation: CASSSPTSRNEQFF.

This chain joins TRBV28 and TRBJ2-3, with TRBD2 matching over 16 bases. CDR1 and CDR2 from the germline V gene are MDHEN and SYDVKM. The CDR3 has 17 residues. The V gene end was trimmed by 8 bases and the J gene end by 5 bases; junction bases not matched to a gene: 10. The CDR3 nucleotides read TGTGCCAGCGGGCCGGGACTAGCGGGAGGGCCCGGAGATACGCAGTATTTT. Amino acids: CASGPGLAGGPGDTQYF.

The J gene is TRBJ2-5, the V gene TRBV6-5; the D gene is possibly TRBD2 (5 bases). Trimming removed 11 bases at V and 0 bases at J, with 16 bases between. CDR3 length: 14 amino acids. Germline-derived CDR1 and CDR2 are MNHEY and SVGAGI. The CDR3 region is CAGLSVSYQETQYF. CDR3 DNA sequence: TGTGCCGGTCTTAGCGTTTCTTACCAAGAGACCCAGTACTTC.

The chain couples TRBV6-5 to TRBJ1-1; a possible D gene is TRBD1 (6 bases). The ends were cut back, 6 bases at V and 1 base at J, with 12 bases in the middle. Germline CDR1 MNHEY, CDR2 SVGAGI. The length of the CDR3 is 14 residues. DNA for the CDR3: TGTGCCAGCAGCCTTAGGGACACGAACACTGAAGCTTTCTTT. It translates to CASSLRDTNTEAFF.

This sequence joins TRBV14 and TRBJ1-3; D remains ambiguous. Germline CDR1 is SGHDN and CDR2 is FVKESK. Between the trimmed V and J ends, which lost 1 base and 3 bases, there was a span of 7 bases. The CDR3 contains 14 residues. Here the CDR3 reads CASSQGGHGNTIYF. As DNA, the CDR3 is TGTGCCAGCAGCCAAGGAGGGCATGGAAACACCATATATTTT.

The chain recombines TRBV21-1 with TRBJ2-2; the DNA was not compared with TRBD2, the D call given in the table. TRBV21-1 is a known pseudogene. This CDR3 region has 24 residues. The CDR3, as DNA: TGTGCCAGCAGCAAAGTCCCTTTTCGACAGGCGGAGTGGCTAGCGGGAGTGCGCACCGGGGAGCTGTTTTTT. Residues: CASSKVPFRQAEWLAGVRTGELFF.

The chain is built from TRBV5-1 and TRBJ1-4; 7 nucleotides line up with TRBD1. Per germline, CDR1 SGHRS and CDR2 YFSETQ. J lost 5 bases, V lost 3 bases, and 4 bases had no gene match. The CDR3 contains 14 residues. In nucleotides, the CDR3 is TGCGCCAGCAGCTCCGGACAGGTCAATGAAAAACTGTTTTTT. It codes for CASSSGQVNEKLFF.

V is TRBV2 and J is TRBJ1-1; maybe TRBD1 (5 bases). The V and J ends lost 2 bases and 1 base respectively, with 17 bases between them. The CDR3 has 17 residues. Germline V lookup: CDR1 SNHLY, CDR2 FYNNEI. The CDR3 DNA reads TGTGCCAGCAGTGAAATGGGCGCAGACAGAAAGAACACTGAAGCTTTCTTT. It specifies CASSEMGADRKNTEAFF.

The chain uses TRBV20-1 and TRBJ2-7, with D unresolved. CDR1 is DFQATT, CDR2 SNEGSKA, per germline (reference sequence). Trimming removed 4 bases at V and 6 bases at J, with 10 bases between. The CDR3 is made up of 11 amino acids. The CDR3 here is CSATYVVEQYF. Here the CDR3 DNA reads TGCAGTGCTACCTACGTGGTCGAGCAGTACTTC.

J is TRBJ2-3 and V is TRBV28; 8 bases line up with TRBD1. Germline values: CDR1 MDHEN, CDR2 SYDVKM. The CDR3 totals 15 residues. V was clipped by 4 bases and J by 1 base; unmatched bases: 4. CDR3 sequence: CASSSGGAGTDTQYF. CDR3 coding DNA: TGTGCCAGCAGTTCAGGGGGCGCAGGCACAGATACGCAGTATTTT.

The chain joins TRBV30 to TRBJ2-7, with D maybe TRBD1 (5 bases). Trimming removed 2 bases from V and 1 base from J, with 12 bases in between. CDR1 and CDR2 from the germline V gene are GTSNPN and SVGIG (reference sequence). The CDR3 runs 14 residues. This CDR3 is CAWSQGAQSYEQYF. DNA for the CDR3: TGTGCCTGGAGTCAAGGGGCTCAGTCCTACGAGCAGTACTTC.

The chain carries TRBV19 and TRBJ2-1, with 11 positions matching TRBD2. J was trimmed by 3 bases and V by 3 bases; bases with no gene match: 10. Per germline, CDR1 LNHDA and CDR2 SQIVND (reference sequence). The CDR3 contains 18 residues. As DNA, the CDR3 is TGTGCCAGTAGTATCGGGCTAGCGGGAGGTTCTTACTACAATGAGCAGTTCTTC. Its translation is CASSIGLAGGSYYNEQFF.

The chain employs TRBV7-3 and TRBJ2-1, with TRBD1 matching 7 bases. Unmatched junction bases numbered 1, after V lost 2 bases and J lost 0 bases. From germline, CDR1 is SGHTA and CDR2 FQGTGA. There are 15 residues in the CDR3. The CDR3 bases are TGTGCCAGCAGCTTAGACAGGGCCTCCTACAATGAGCAGTTCTTC. Translating gives CASSLDRASYNEQFF. The whole variable domain, filled in from reference TRBV7-3 and TRBJ2-1, reads GAGVSQTPSNKVTEKGKYVELRCDPISGHTALYWYRQSLGQGPEFLIYFQGTGAADDSGLPNDRFFAVRPEGSVSTLKIQRTERGDSAVYLCASSLDRASYNEQFFGPGTRLTVL.

This chain joins TRBV19 and TRBJ2-3; 12 bases align to TRBD2. The CDR3 contains 18 residues. The V gene's germline CDR1 is LNHDA and CDR2 SQIVND (reference sequence). J was trimmed by 2 bases and V by 0 bases; bases with no gene match: 6. CDR3 protein: CASSIDLAGGPFTDTQYF. In nucleotides, the CDR3 is TGTGCCAGTAGTATAGATCTAGCGGGAGGGCCTTTCACAGATACGCAGTATTTT.

This clone was seen once. This sequence joins TRBV6-1 and TRBJ2-3; tentative D call: TRBD1 (6 bases). V was cut by 3 bases and J by 0 bases, with 7 bases left in between. The CDR3 consists of 14 residues. Germline V lookup: CDR1 MNHNS, CDR2 SASEGT. The CDR3 here is CASSDRGSTDTQYF. The CDR3 DNA sequence: TGTGCCAGCAGTGACAGGGGAAGCACAGATACGCAGTATTTT.

The V and J genes are TRBV13 and TRBJ2-1; 11 bases match TRBD1. Trimming took 8 bases from V and 7 from J; bases not matched to a gene: 13. Per the germline V gene, CDR1 is PRHDT and CDR2 is FYEKMQ (reference sequence). The CDR3 loop spans 16 amino acids. CDR3 residues: CASRGRGTGGFNEQFF. CDR3 coding DNA: TGTGCCAGCCGCGGGCGCGGGACAGGGGGATTTAATGAGCAGTTCTTC.

The chain couples TRBV6-4 to TRBJ2-3; weak D call: TRBD2 (5 bases). V lost 4 bases to trimming and J lost 6 bases, with 14 bases between them. Germline V gene sequence: CDR1 MRHNA, CDR2 SNTAGT. This CDR3 is built from 14 residues. The CDR3 spells CASSVEVSRDTQYF. CDR3 nucleotide sequence: TGTGCCAGCAGTGTGGAGGTTTCTCGGGATACGCAGTATTTT.

This clone was counted between two and nine times. This rearrangement joins TRBV10-3 to TRBJ2-1, with a tentative D call TRBD2 (6 bases). The CDR3 totals 17 residues. CDR1 and CDR2 from the germline V gene are ENHRY and SYGVKD. Between the trimmed V and J ends, which lost 4 bases and 7 bases, there was a span of 23 bases. CDR3 sequence (DNA): TGTGCCATCAGTGGGGATGGAGGGTACGTGGGGCGGAATGAGCAGTTCTTC. It specifies CAISGDGGYVGRNEQFF.

This clone has just one count. J is TRBJ2-7 and V is TRBV5-1; 8 bases match TRBD2. From germline, CDR1 is SGHRS and CDR2 YFSETQ. The CDR3 contains 15 residues. V shed 4 bases and J 5 bases; nucleotides not matched to a gene: 11. The CDR3 bases are TGCGCCAGCAGCCAGGTCCAGCGGGAGTATGACGAGCAGTACTTC. Protein: CASSQVQREYDEQYF.

The chain has TRBV5-4 and TRBJ2-1, with 8 bases fitting TRBD2. Germline CDR1 is SGHNT and CDR2 is YYREEE (reference sequence). V gave up 4 bases and J gave up 8 bases; unmatched junction bases: 17. The CDR3 loop spans 17 amino acids. In DNA form, the CDR3 reads TGTGCCAGCAGCCCCCGGGTTCTAGCGGGTGGTGGGGATGAGCAGTTCTTC. The encoded protein is CASSPRVLAGGGDEQFF. The full variable domain, in which reference TRBV5-4 and TRBJ2-1 provide the parts outside the CDR3, is ETGVTQSPTHLIKTRGQQVTLRCSSQSGHNTVSWYQQALGQGPQFIFQYYREEENGRGNFPPRFSGLQFPNYSSELNVNALELDDSALYLCASSPRVLAGGGDEQFFGPGTRLTVL.

The rearrangement links TRBV4-2 to TRBJ2-5; a weak D match, TRBD1 (5 bases). Looked up from germline, CDR1 is LGHNA and CDR2 is YNFKEQ. With 0 bases removed from V and 3 bases from J, the gap between germline ends came to 11 bases. This CDR3 is built from 15 residues. The CDR3 coding sequence is TGTGCCAGCAGCCAAGATCTGCCAGGGAAAGAGACCCAGTACTTC. It translates to CASSQDLPGKETQYF.

The rearrangement uses TRBV2 and TRBJ1-5, with 7 bases that match TRBD1. After removal of 8 bases from V and 6 bases from J, the junction contained 7 bases not matched to a gene. CDR1 and CDR2 (germline): SNHLY, FYNNEI. CDR3 size: 13 residues. The CDR3: CASGKTGTQPQHF. The CDR3, as DNA: TGTGCCAGCGGGAAGACAGGGACTCAGCCCCAGCATTTT. Full variable domain (missing parts from reference TRBV2 and TRBJ1-5): EPEVTQTPSHQVTQMGQEVILRCVPISNHLYFYWYRQILGQKVEFLVSFYNNEISEKSEIFDDQFSVERPDGSNFTLKIRSTKLEDSAMYFCASGKTGTQPQHFGDGTRLSIL.